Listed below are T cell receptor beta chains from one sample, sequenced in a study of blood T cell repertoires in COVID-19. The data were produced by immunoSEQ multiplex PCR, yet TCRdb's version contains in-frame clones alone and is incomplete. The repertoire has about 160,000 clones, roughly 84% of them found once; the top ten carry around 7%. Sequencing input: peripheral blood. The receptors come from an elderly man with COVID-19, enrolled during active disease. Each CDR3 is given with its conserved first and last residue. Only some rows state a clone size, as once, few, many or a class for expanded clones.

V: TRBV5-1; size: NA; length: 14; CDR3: CASSLQPGPDTQYF
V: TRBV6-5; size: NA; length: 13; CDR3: CATYSPSGNTIYF
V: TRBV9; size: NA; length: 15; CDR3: CASSGTGLSTDTQYF
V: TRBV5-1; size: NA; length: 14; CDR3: CASSLDRSNYGYTF
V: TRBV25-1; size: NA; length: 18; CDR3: CASSEKDWGVGANEKLFF
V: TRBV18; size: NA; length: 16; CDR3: CASSPRGTGVNNEQFF
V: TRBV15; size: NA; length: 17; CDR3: CATSRDVVETGAYEQYF
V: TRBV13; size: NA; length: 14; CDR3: CASSSGQGLYEQYF
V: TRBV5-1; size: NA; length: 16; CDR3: CASSLGTSDGTDTQYF
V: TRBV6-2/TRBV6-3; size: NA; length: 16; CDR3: CASSLYASGGQNIQYF
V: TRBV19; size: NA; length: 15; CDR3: CASSLDRGLATEAFF
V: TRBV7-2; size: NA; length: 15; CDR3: CASSSQGDGGETQYF
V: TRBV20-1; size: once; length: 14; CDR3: CSASIGRVMGEQYF
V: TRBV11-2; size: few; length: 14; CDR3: CASSLVPGGDGYTF
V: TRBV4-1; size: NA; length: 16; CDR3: CASSHGLDRLNTEAFF
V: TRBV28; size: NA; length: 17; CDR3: CASSLLPGQGATDTQYF
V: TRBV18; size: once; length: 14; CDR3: CASSREFRGDGYTF
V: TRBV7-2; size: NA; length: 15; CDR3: CASSPDRTVRDEQFF
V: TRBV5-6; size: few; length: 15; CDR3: CASSARGALTDTQYF
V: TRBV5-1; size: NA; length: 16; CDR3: CASSLALGSSGNTIYF
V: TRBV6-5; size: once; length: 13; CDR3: CASTRGGGGEQYF
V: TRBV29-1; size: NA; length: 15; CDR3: CSARPGGPLQETQYF
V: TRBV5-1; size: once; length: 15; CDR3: CASSIGSSYNSPLHF